This passage covers 2 T cell receptor beta chains from one sample sequenced in a study of blood T cell repertoires in COVID-19. Profiling relied on immunoSEQ multiplex PCR, and the TCRdb table lists in-frame clones only, not all of them. This table holds some 270,000 clones, 75% to 90% found once. Sequenced input: peripheral blood. These receptors originate from a man aged 50-59 years with acute or convalescent COVID-19.

This chain uses TRBV14 with TRBJ1-2, with TRBD1 as a possible D gene (6 bases). There are 12 residues in the CDR3. From germline, CDR1 is SGHDN and CDR2 FVKESK. The germline V and J ends were trimmed by 5 bases and 5 bases, with 9 bases remaining between them. CDR3 nucleotides: TGTGCCAGCAGCTCGGACAGATATGGCTACACCTTC. This encodes CASSSDRYGYTF.

The J gene is TRBJ2-3, the V gene TRBV5-4, with 12 bases fitting TRBD2. The germline V gene encodes CDR1 SGHNT and CDR2 YYREEE (reference sequence). The length of the CDR3 is 16 residues. Trimming removed 4 bases from V and 2 bases from J; junction bases left unmatched: 5. The CDR3 loop is CASSISSGGATDTQYF. CDR3 DNA: TGTGCCAGCAGCATCTCTAGCGGGGGGGCCACAGATACGCAGTATTTT.